This T cell receptor (beta chain) was documented in a study of early T cells in non-severe SARS-CoV-2 infection. About the study: Whole-blood bulk RNA, unsorted, was sequenced, and chains were unpaired.

In TCRdb, the 5' RACE reads were re-called with MiXCR into one record per CDR3 protein. The sample contains about 64,000 distinct CDR3 sequences, around 18% of which appear only once. Between the trimmed V and J ends, which lost 3 bases and 0 bases, there was a span of 12 bases. The CDR3 has 16 amino acids. Germline CDR1 is ENHRY and CDR2 is SYGVKD. The sample was whole blood, taken at baseline. This rearrangement joins TRBV10-3 to TRBJ1-3, with D hard to call. The sequence came from an adult who was a healthcare worker with PCR-confirmed SARS-CoV-2 infection or an uninfected control (not recorded which). The CDR3 protein is CAISEFREYSGNTIYF. CDR3 bases: TGTGCCATCAGTGAATTCCGGGAGTACTCTGGAAACACCATATATTTT.